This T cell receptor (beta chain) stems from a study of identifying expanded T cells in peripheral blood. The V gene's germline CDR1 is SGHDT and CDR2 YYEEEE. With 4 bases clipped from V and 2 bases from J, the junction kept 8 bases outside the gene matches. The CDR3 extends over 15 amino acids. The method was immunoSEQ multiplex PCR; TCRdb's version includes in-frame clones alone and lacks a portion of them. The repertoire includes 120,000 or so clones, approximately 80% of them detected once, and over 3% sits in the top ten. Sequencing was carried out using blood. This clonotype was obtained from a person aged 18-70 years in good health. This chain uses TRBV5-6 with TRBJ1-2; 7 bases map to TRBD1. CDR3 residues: CASSDTGTVNYGYTF. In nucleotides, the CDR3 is TGTGCCAGCAGCGACACCGGGACAGTAAACTATGGCTACACCTTC. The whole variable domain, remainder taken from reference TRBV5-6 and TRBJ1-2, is DAGVTQSPTHLIKTRGQQVTLRCSPKSGHDTVSWYQQALGQGPQFIFQYYEEEERQRGNFPDRFSGHQFPNYSSELNVNALLLGDSALYLCASSDTGTVNYGYTFGSGTRLTVV.